The count of the clone carrying this T cell receptor (beta chain) is one. Its antigen is unknown. The data stem from a study of T cell responses to AZD1222 COVID-19 vaccine. Notes on the study in general: Vaccine-associated CD4 TCRs ranged over spike, dominating at 160-218 and 743-854. Sampled repertoires all dated from after the peak T cell response. An increase in Spike-specific TCR breadth and depth was observed after two AZD1222 doses.

Germline V gene sequence: CDR1 MDHEN, CDR2 SYDVKM. The CDR3 covers 14 residues. Trimming cost V 2 bases and J 2 bases, with 9 bases left between them. TCRdb's copy holds only in-frame clones and misses some; the assay was immunoSEQ multiplex PCR. The table records 150,000 or so clones, about nine tenths of them present only once. This chain joins TRBV28 and TRBJ2-5; no clear D gene. The clonotype comes from an adult in good health. Sequenced here: peripheral blood, sampled on day 0 of AZD1222 vaccination. CDR3 sequence (DNA): TGTGCCAGCAGTTTAAAGGGATTTCAAGAGACCCAGTACTTC. Encoded protein: CASSLKGFQETQYF.